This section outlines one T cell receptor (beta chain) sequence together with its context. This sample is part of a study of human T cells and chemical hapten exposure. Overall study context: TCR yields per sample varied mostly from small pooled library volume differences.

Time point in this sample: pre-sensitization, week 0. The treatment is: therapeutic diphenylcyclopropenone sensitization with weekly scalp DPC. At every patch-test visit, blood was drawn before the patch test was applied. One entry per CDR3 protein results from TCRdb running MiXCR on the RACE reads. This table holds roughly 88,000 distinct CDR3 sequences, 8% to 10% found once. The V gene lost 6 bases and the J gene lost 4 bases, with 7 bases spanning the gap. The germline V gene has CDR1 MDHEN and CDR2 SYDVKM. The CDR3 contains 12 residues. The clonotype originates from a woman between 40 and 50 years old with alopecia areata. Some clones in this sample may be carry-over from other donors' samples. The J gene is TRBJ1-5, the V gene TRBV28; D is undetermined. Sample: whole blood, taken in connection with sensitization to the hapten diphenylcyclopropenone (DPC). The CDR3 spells CASRAENQPQHF. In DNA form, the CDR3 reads TGTGCCAGCAGAGCAGAGAATCAGCCCCAGCATTTT.